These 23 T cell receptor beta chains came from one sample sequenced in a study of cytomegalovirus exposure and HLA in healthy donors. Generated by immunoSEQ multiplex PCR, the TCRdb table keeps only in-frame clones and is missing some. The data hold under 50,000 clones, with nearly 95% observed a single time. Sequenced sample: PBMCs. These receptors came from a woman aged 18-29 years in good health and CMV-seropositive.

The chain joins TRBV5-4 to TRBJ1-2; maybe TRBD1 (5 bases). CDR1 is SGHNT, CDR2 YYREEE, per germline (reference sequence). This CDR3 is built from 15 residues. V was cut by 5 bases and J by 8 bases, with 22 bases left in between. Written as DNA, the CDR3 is TGTGCCAGCAGGGCGAGCTTTGTGGGGGGAGGGGGCTACACCTTC. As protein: CASRASFVGGGGYTF.

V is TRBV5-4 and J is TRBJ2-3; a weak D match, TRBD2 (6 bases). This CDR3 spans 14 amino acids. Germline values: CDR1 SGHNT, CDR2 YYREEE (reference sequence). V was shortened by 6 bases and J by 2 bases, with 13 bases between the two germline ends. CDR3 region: CASMSGRDTDTQYF. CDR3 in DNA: TGTGCCAGCATGAGCGGGCGGGACACAGATACGCAGTATTTT.

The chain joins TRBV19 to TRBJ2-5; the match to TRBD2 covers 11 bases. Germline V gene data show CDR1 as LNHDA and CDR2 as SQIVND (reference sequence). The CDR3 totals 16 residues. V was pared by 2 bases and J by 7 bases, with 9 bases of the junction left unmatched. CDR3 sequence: CASSISETSGIVTQYF. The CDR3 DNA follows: TGTGCCAGTAGTATAAGTGAGACTAGCGGGATCGTGACCCAGTACTTC. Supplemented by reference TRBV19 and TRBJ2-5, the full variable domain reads DGGITQSPKYLFRKEGQNVTLSCEQNLNHDAMYWYRQDPGQGLRLIYYSQIVNDFQKGDIAEGYSVSREKKESFPLTVTSAQKNPTAFYLCASSISETSGIVTQYFGPGTRLLVL.

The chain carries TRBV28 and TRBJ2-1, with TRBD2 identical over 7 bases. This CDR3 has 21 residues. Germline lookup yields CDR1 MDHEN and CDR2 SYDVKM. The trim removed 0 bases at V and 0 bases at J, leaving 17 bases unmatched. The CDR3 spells CASSLWHREGSHFSSYNEQFF. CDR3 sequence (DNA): TGTGCCAGCAGTTTATGGCATAGGGAGGGCAGCCACTTCAGCTCCTACAATGAGCAGTTCTTC.

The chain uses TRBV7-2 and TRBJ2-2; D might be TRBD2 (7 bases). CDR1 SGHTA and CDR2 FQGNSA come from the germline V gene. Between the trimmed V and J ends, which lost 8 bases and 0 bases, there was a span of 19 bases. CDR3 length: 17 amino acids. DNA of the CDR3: TGTGCCAGCTACGGGGGGCGACTCACGACGAACACCGGGGAGCTGTTTTTT. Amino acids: CASYGGRLTTNTGELFF.

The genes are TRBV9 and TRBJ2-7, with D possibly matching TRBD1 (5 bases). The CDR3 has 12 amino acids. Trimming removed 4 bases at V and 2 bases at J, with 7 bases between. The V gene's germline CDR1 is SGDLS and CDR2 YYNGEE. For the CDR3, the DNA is TGTGCCAGCAGCCCAGGGACCTACGAGCAGTACTTC. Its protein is CASSPGTYEQYF.

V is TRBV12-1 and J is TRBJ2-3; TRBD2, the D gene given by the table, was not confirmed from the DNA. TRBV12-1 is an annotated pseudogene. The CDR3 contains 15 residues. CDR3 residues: CASSFTSGRGDTQYF. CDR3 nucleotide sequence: TGTGCCAGCAGCTTTACTAGCGGGAGGGGAGATACGCAGTATTTT.

As DNA, the CDR3 is TGCGCCAGCAGCCAAGACTTCCGGACCGGGGAGCTGTTTTTT. It yields the protein CASSQDFRTGELFF. This chain links TRBV4-3 with TRBJ2-2; D ambiguous. Trimming shortened V by 0 bases and J by 5 bases, and 7 bases separated the two germline ends. The CDR3 consists of 14 residues. The germline V gene has CDR1 LGHNA and CDR2 YSLEER.

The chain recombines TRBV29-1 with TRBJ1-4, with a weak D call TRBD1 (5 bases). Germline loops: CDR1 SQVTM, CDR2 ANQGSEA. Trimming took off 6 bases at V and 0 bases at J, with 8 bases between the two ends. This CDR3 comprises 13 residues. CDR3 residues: CSVGGATNEKLFF. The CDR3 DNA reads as TGCAGCGTGGGGGGTGCAACTAATGAAAAACTGTTTTTT.

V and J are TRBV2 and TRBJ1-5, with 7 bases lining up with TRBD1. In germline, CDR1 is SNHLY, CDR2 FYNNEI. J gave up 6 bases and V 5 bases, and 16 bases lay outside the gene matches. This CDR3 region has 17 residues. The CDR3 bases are TGTGCCAGCAGTCCAACAACCCGACAGGGACGGTTTCAGCCCCAGCATTTT. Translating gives CASSPTTRQGRFQPQHF.

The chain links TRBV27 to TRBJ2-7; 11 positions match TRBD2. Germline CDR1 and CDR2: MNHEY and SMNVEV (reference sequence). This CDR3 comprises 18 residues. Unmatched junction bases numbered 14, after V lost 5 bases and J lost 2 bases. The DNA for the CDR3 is TGTGCCAGCAGTCCCGGAATCCGGGCTAGCGGGGGGCCCTACGAGCAGTACTTC. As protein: CASSPGIRASGGPYEQYF.

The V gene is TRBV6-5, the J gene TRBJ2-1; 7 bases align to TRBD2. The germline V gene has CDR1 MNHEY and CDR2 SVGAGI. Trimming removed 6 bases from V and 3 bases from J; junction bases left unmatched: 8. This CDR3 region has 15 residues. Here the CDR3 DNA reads TGTGCCAGCAGCCCTCTTCGGACTAGCTACAATGAGCAGTTCTTC. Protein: CASSPLRTSYNEQFF.

CDR3 amino acids: CASSPEESYNEQFF. CDR3 DNA sequence: TGTGCCAGCTCACCAGAGGAAAGTTACAATGAGCAGTTCTTC. The rearrangement links TRBV18 to TRBJ2-1; no definite D call. Germline V gene data show CDR1 as KGHSH and CDR2 as LQKENI. This CDR3 has 14 residues. Trimming took 2 bases from V and 4 from J, leaving 9 bases between them.

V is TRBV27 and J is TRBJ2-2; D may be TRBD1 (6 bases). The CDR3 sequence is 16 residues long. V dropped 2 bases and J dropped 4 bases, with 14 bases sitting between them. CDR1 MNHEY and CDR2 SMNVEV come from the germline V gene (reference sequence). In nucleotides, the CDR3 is TGTGCCAGCAGTTTAAAGGCAGGGGCTTCCACCGGGGAGCTGTTTTTT. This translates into CASSLKAGASTGELFF.

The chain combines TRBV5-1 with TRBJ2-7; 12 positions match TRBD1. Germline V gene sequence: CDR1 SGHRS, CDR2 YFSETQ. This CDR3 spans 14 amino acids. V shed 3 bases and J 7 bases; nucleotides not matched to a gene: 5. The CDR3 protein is CASSSGTGGSEQYF. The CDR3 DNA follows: TGCGCCAGCAGCTCCGGGACAGGGGGCAGTGAGCAGTACTTC.

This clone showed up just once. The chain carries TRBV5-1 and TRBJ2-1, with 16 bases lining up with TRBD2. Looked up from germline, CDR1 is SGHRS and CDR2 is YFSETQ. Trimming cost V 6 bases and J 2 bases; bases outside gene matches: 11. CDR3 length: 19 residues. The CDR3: CASNLGTSGRAGTYNEQFF. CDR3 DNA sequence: TGCGCCAGCAACCTCGGGACTAGCGGGAGGGCCGGAACCTACAATGAGCAGTTCTTC. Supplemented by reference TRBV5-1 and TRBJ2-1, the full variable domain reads KAGVTQTPRYLIKTRGQQVTLSCSPISGHRSVSWYQQTPGQGLQFLFEYFSETQRNKGNFPGRFSGRQFSNSRSEMNVSTLELGDSALYLCASNLGTSGRAGTYNEQFFGPGTRLTVL.

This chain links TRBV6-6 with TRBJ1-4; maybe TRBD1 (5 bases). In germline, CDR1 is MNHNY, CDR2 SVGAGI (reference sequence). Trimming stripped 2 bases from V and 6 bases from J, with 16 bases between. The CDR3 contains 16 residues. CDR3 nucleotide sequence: TGTGCCAGCAGTTACGGTTTTCGGGGGGGGGATGAAAAACTGTTTTTT. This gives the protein CASSYGFRGGDEKLFF.

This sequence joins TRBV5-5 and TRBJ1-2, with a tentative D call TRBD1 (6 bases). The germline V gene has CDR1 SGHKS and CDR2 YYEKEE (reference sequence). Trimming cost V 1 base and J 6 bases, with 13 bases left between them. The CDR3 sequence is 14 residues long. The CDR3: CASSLRGGRHGYTF. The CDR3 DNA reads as TGTGCCAGCAGCTTGAGGGGGGGGAGGCATGGCTACACCTTC.

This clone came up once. The CDR3 spells CASSFHRTGSSYNSPLHF. The CDR3 coding sequence is TGTGCCAGCAGTTTTCACCGGACAGGGAGCTCCTATAATTCACCCCTCCACTTT. V usage is TRBV28 and J usage is TRBJ1-6, with 8 positions matching TRBD1. V lost 3 bases to trimming and J lost 0 bases; unmatched junction nucleotides: 7. Germline V gene lookup returns CDR1 MDHEN and CDR2 SYDVKM. The CDR3 extends over 18 amino acids.

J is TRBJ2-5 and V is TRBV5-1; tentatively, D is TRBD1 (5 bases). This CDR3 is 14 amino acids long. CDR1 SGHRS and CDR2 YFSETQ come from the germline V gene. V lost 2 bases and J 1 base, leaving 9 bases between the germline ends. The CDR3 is CASSFPDTQETQYF. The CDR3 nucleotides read TGCGCCAGCAGCTTCCCGGACACCCAAGAGACCCAGTACTTC.

Written as DNA, the CDR3 is TGTGCCAGCAGCCCACCAGCGGGAGGGCCCCATGAGCAGTTCTTC. Protein: CASSPPAGGPHEQFF. V is TRBV11-3 and J is TRBJ2-1, with 10 bases lining up with TRBD2. Trimming cost V 5 bases and J 8 bases; bases outside gene matches: 9. The CDR3 length is 15 residues. The germline V gene encodes CDR1 SGHNT and CDR2 YENEEA.

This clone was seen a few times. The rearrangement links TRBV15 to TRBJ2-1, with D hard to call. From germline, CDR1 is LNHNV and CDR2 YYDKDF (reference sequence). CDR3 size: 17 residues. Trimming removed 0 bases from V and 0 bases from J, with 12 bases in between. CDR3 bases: TGTGCCACCAGCAGAGACGCGGCGTCCGGCTCCTACAATGAGCAGTTCTTC. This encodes CATSRDAASGSYNEQFF.

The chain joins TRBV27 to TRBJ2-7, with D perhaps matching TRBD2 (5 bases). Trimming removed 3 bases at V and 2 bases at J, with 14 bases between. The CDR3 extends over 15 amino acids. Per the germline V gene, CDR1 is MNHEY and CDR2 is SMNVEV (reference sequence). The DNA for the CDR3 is TGTGCCAGCAGTTTCACGGCAGGACTCACCTACGAGCAGTACTTC. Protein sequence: CASSFTAGLTYEQYF.